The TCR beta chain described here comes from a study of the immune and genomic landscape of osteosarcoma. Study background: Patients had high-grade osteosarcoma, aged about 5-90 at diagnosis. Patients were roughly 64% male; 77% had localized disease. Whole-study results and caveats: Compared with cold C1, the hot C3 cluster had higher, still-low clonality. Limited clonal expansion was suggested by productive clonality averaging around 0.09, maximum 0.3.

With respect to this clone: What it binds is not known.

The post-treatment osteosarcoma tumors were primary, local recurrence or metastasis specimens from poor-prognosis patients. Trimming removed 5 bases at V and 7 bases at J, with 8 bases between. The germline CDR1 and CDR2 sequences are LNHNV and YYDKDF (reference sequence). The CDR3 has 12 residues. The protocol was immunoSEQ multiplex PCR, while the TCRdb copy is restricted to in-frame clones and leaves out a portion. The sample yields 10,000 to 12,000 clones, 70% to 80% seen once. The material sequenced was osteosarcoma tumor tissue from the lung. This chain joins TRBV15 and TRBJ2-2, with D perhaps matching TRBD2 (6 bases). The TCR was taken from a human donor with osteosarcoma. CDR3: CATSPGGGELFF. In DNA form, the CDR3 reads TGTGCCACCAGCCCCGGGGGCGGGGAGCTGTTTTTT.